This TCR beta chain was observed in a study of cytomegalovirus exposure and HLA in healthy donors. About the study: Most donors, more than 80% of a few hundred genotyped, fell in the Caucasian-associated ancestry cluster.

Study-level points and caveats: Accurate HLA-A and HLA-B prediction from TCR beta sequences was reported for most subjects. The investigators catalogued 164 TCR beta chains as cytomegalovirus-associated.

Trimming took off 7 bases at V and 3 bases at J, with 12 bases between the two ends. The CDR3 spans 13 residues. Looked up from germline, CDR1 is MNHEY and CDR2 is SVGAGI. PCR primers comprised 60 Vbeta and 13 Jbeta primers. Only in-frame clones appear in the TCRdb table, and some are missing; sequencing was by immunoSEQ multiplex PCR. The sample totals tens of thousands of clones; its top ten clones hold under 3%. Likely unrecorded immune exposures existed in these nominally healthy donors. On this clone itself: The target antigen is unknown.

The sequenced sample was PBMCs. The V call is TRBV6-5, the J call TRBJ1-1; tentatively, D is TRBD1 (6 bases). The clonotype comes from a female donor in good health and CMV-seronegative. CDR3 in DNA: TGTGCCAGCAAAAGGGGGATAGACACTGAAGCTTTCTTT. The encoded protein is CASKRGIDTEAFF.